Shown below are 31 T cell receptor beta chains from a single sample sequenced in a study of T-cell memory formation after mild COVID-19. TCRdb independently ran MiXCR on the 5' RACE reads; one entry per CDR3 protein. The table includes roughly 170,000 distinct CDR3 sequences, under 20% detected once. Input material: PBMCs or a T cell subset sorted from them (not recorded which). These receptors originate from a young man who had mild COVID-19 (a few samples of this study predate the infection). Cell type and time point are not known.

This clonotype has at least ten counts. The V gene is TRBV18, the J gene TRBJ1-1; a possible D gene is TRBD1 (5 bases). The CDR3 extends over 14 amino acids. V lost 3 bases, J lost 10 bases, and 18 bases lay in between. The V gene's germline CDR1 is KGHSH and CDR2 LQKENI. CDR3: CASSPSGQSRGAFF. CDR3 DNA: TGTGCCAGCTCACCGTCGGGGCAGTCAAGGGGAGCTTTCTTT. The complete variable domain, with remaining parts taken from reference TRBV18 and TRBJ1-1, reads NAGVMQNPRHLVRRRGQEARLRCSPMKGHSHVYWYRQLPEEGLKFMVYLQKENIIDESGMPKERFSAEFPKEGPSILRIQQVVRGDSAAYFCASSPSGQSRGAFFGQGTRLTVV.

There are a few counts of this clonotype. This rearrangement joins TRBV20-1 to TRBJ1-1, with D perhaps TRBD1 (5 bases). Germline-derived CDR1 and CDR2 are DFQATT and SNEGSKA (reference sequence). The length of the CDR3 is 12 residues. Trimming pared 3 bases from V and 7 bases from J, leaving 12 bases between. DNA of the CDR3: TGCAGTGCTAGGACCCAGGGAGGTGAAGCTTTCTTT. Its translation: CSARTQGGEAFF.

This clonotype was detected a few times. The rearrangement uses TRBV7-9 and TRBJ2-3, with no clear D. V was cut by 4 bases and J by 4 bases, with 12 bases left in between. The length of the CDR3 is 14 residues. Germline V CDR1 and CDR2: SEHNR, FQNEAQ (reference sequence). The CDR3 here is CASSSDLGADTQYF. DNA of the CDR3: TGTGCCAGCAGCTCGGACCTTGGAGCAGATACGCAGTATTTT. Based on the CDR3 plus reference TRBV7-9 and TRBJ2-3, the full variable domain is DTGVSQNPRHKITKRGQNVTFRCDPISEHNRLYWYRQTLGQGPEFLTYFQNEAQLEKSRLLSDRFSAERPKGSFSTLEIQRTEQGDSAMYLCASSSDLGADTQYFGPGTRLTVL.

In this sample, this clonotype turned up a few times. The V gene is TRBV3-1, the J gene TRBJ1-4; unclear D gene. CDR3 length equals 13 residues. The V end was cut by 0 bases, the J end by 13 bases, with 12 bases between. Germline-derived CDR1 and CDR2 are LGHDT and YNNKEL (reference sequence). CDR3 sequence: CASSQESDGLLFF. CDR3 in DNA: TGTGCCAGCAGCCAAGAATCGGACGGTCTACTGTTTTTT.

The rearrangement joins TRBV9 to TRBJ2-2; D is undetermined. CDR3 length: 16 amino acids. The V end was cut by 4 bases, the J end by 0 bases, with 13 bases between. The germline V gene has CDR1 SGDLS and CDR2 YYNGEE. The CDR3 sequence: CASSFVGMANTGELFF. The CDR3 DNA follows: TGTGCCAGCAGCTTCGTGGGGATGGCGAACACCGGGGAGCTGTTTTTT.

This clonotype occurred a few times. The chain has TRBV5-1 and TRBJ2-1, with 12 nucleotides matching TRBD2. The V gene's germline CDR1 is SGHRS and CDR2 YFSETQ. V dropped 2 bases and J dropped 8; count of bases not matched to a gene: 11. The CDR3 loop spans 17 amino acids. The CDR3 spells CASSFRRASGGVDEQFF. In DNA, the CDR3 is TGCGCCAGCAGCTTCCGCCGGGCTAGCGGGGGGGTGGATGAGCAGTTCTTC.

This chain connects TRBV6-2 or TRBV6-3 to TRBJ2-5; D may be TRBD1 or TRBD2 (5 bases each). Germline V gives CDR1 MNHEY, CDR2 SVGEGT. The CDR3 has 15 residues. V lost 2 bases to trimming and J lost 4 bases, with 14 bases between them. The CDR3 nucleotides read TGTGCCAGCAGTTACGGTACGGGACCACCAGAGACCCAGTACTTC. This encodes CASSYGTGPPETQYF.

V is TRBV7-3 and J is TRBJ1-5; D is possibly TRBD1 (5 bases). This CDR3 has 15 amino acids. CDR1 is SGHTA, CDR2 FQGTGA, per germline. Trimming left V 7 bases short and J 3 bases short, with 16 bases between. The CDR3 loop is CASTSGGGDNQPQHF. As DNA, the CDR3 is TGTGCCAGCACCTCCGGGGGAGGAGACAATCAGCCCCAGCATTTT. The full variable domain, with the rest looked up from reference TRBV7-3 and TRBJ1-5, is GAGVSQTPSNKVTEKGKYVELRCDPISGHTALYWYRQSLGQGPEFLIYFQGTGAADDSGLPNDRFFAVRPEGSVSTLKIQRTERGDSAVYLCASTSGGGDNQPQHFGDGTRLSIL.

This clonotype was picked up many times. This chain connects TRBV7-2 to TRBJ2-5; 8 positions match TRBD2. V lost 4 bases to trimming and J lost 0 bases; unmatched junction nucleotides: 4. The CDR3 has 15 residues. CDR1 and CDR2 from the germline V gene are SGHTA and FQGNSA. CDR3 nucleotides: TGTGCCAGCAGCTCCCTAGCGGGTAACCAAGAGACCCAGTACTTC. This gives the protein CASSSLAGNQETQYF.

The chain links TRBV5-1 to TRBJ2-1, with 7 bases lining up with TRBD2. V was pared by 3 bases and J by 4 bases, with 4 bases of the junction left unmatched. Germline lookup yields CDR1 SGHRS and CDR2 YFSETQ. This CDR3 comprises 14 residues. Written as DNA, the CDR3 is TGCGCCAGCAGCTCCGGGACTATTTACAATGAGCAGTTCTTC. Its translation is CASSSGTIYNEQFF.

This sequence joins TRBV5-6 and TRBJ2-7, with 12 bases lining up with TRBD2. CDR3 size: 16 residues. Germline CDR1 SGHDT, CDR2 YYEEEE. The V and J ends lost 1 base and 5 bases, in that order; junction bases with no gene match: 7. CDR3 sequence reads: CASSLKLLAGGNEQYF. CDR3 bases: TGTGCCAGCAGCTTGAAATTGCTAGCGGGGGGGAACGAGCAGTACTTC.

This chain links TRBV29-1 with TRBJ2-3, with D possibly TRBD1 on 5 matching bases. The germline gives CDR1 SQVTM, CDR2 ANQGSEA. CDR3 size: 14 residues. Here the CDR3 reads CSHRWGRVTDTQYF. CDR3 in DNA: TGCAGTCACCGGTGGGGCAGGGTGACAGATACGCAGTATTTT.

This clonotype was recorded many times. The chain uses TRBV7-2 and TRBJ1-3; 7 bases map to TRBD1. The ends lost 5 bases at V and 2 bases at J; junction bases unmatched: 9. The CDR3 extends over 16 amino acids. Germline-derived CDR1 and CDR2 are SGHTA and FQGNSA. The CDR3: CASSRSPGTAGNTIYF. The DNA for the CDR3 is TGTGCCAGCAGCCGATCGCCCGGGACAGCTGGAAACACCATATATTTT.

The chain uses TRBV30 and TRBJ2-5; the D is unclear. The CDR3 is made up of 13 amino acids. Deletions cut 3 bases from V and 4 bases from J, with 12 bases between. Per germline, CDR1 GTSNPN and CDR2 SVGIG (reference sequence). The CDR3 region has the DNA TGTGCCTGGAGCCGGACCTCAGGAGAGACCCAGTACTTC. Protein: CAWSRTSGETQYF.

The chain is built from TRBV7-9 and TRBJ1-6; the D is unclear. The CDR3 has 13 residues. The V gene lost 7 bases and the J gene lost 6 bases, with 10 bases spanning the gap. From germline, CDR1 is SEHNR and CDR2 FQNEAQ (reference sequence). CDR3 protein: CASKDRPNSPLHF. CDR3 DNA: TGTGCCAGCAAAGATAGGCCTAATTCACCCCTCCACTTT.

The V call is TRBV11-2, the J call TRBJ1-4; 9 positions agree with TRBD1. Germline lookup yields CDR1 SGHAT and CDR2 FQNNGV. After removal of 5 bases from V and 8 bases from J, the junction contained 12 bases not matched to a gene. CDR3 size: 16 residues. CDR3 DNA sequence: TGTGCCAGCAGCCTATGGGGTCGACAGGGGGGCGAAAAACTGTTTTTT. Translating it yields CASSLWGRQGGEKLFF.

The gene calls are TRBV29-1 and TRBJ1-3; D unresolved. The CDR3 extends over 14 amino acids. The V gene's germline CDR1 is SQVTM and CDR2 ANQGSEA. V gave up 3 bases and J gave up 0 bases, with 9 bases separating them. Here the CDR3 reads CSVERGVSGNTIYF. The CDR3 DNA follows: TGCAGCGTTGAGCGCGGGGTCTCTGGAAACACCATATATTTT.

The chain uses TRBV4-3 and TRBJ1-6; D gene unclear. From germline, CDR1 is LGHNA and CDR2 YSLEER. The V end lost 0 bases, the J end lost 5 bases, and 14 bases lay between the germline ends. The CDR3 length is 17 residues. The CDR3 reads CASSQEFTGIDNSPLHF. CDR3 DNA: TGCGCCAGCAGCCAAGAGTTTACGGGGATAGATAATTCACCCCTCCACTTT.

This clonotype was observed a handful of times. The chain uses TRBV29-1 and TRBJ1-4; a possible D gene is TRBD1 (5 bases). Germline values: CDR1 SQVTM, CDR2 ANQGSEA. V dropped 4 bases and J dropped 4 bases, with 10 bases sitting between them. The length of the CDR3 is 13 residues. CDR3 bases: TGCAGCGTTGCCAGGGTCGGTAATGAAAAACTGTTTTTT. Translating gives CSVARVGNEKLFF.

This clonotype showed up just a few times. CDR3 DNA: TGTGCCAGCAGCAGATTAGCGGGGGCGACCACAGATACGCAGTATTTT. As protein: CASSRLAGATTDTQYF. The chain links TRBV6-2 or TRBV6-3 to TRBJ2-3; TRBD2 aligns across 9 bases. J was trimmed by 2 bases and V by 6 bases; bases with no gene match: 9. This CDR3 is 16 amino acids long. Germline lookup yields CDR1 MNHEY and CDR2 SVGEGT.

This clonotype was found a few times. The rearrangement uses TRBV28 and TRBJ2-1; D unclear. The ends were cut back, 7 bases at V and 5 bases at J, with 15 bases in the middle. This CDR3 contains 14 residues. CDR1 is MDHEN, CDR2 SYDVKM, per germline. The CDR3 nucleotides read TGTGCCAGCAAGGGCGGACCGATCCACAATGAGCAGTTCTTC. This encodes CASKGGPIHNEQFF.

The chain joins TRBV7-9 to TRBJ2-4, with a possible D match to TRBD1 (5 bases). This CDR3 comprises 14 residues. V dropped 3 bases and J dropped 3 bases, with 9 bases sitting between them. Germline V CDR1 and CDR2: SEHNR, FQNEAQ (reference sequence). The CDR3 bases are TGTGCCAGCAGCTTGACAGCCGGCAAAAACATTCAGTACTTC. It codes for CASSLTAGKNIQYF.

This clonotype has just a few counts. The chain joins TRBV25-1 to TRBJ1-1; D is uncertain. This CDR3 region has 14 residues. The V gene's germline CDR1 is MGHDK and CDR2 SYGVNS. Trimming stripped 7 bases from V and 0 bases from J, with 12 bases between. The CDR3 DNA reads as TGTGCCAGCATAAGGTCTGAGGTGAACACTGAAGCTTTCTTT. Its protein is CASIRSEVNTEAFF.

This clonotype was picked up many times. The J gene is TRBJ1-1, the V gene TRBV7-2; unclear D gene. V lost 2 bases and J 1 base, leaving 5 bases between the germline ends. The CDR3 runs 13 residues. CDR1 and CDR2 (germline): SGHTA, FQGNSA. This CDR3 is CASSLSRNTEAFF. The CDR3 nucleotides read TGTGCCAGCAGCTTATCCAGGAACACTGAAGCTTTCTTT.

The chain uses TRBV2 and TRBJ2-5; D is ambiguous. The V end lost 0 bases, the J end lost 2 bases, and 7 bases lay between the germline ends. The germline gives CDR1 SNHLY, CDR2 FYNNEI. There are 14 residues in the CDR3. The CDR3 loop reads CASSEALLQETQYF. CDR3 nucleotide sequence: TGTGCCAGCAGTGAAGCGCTTCTACAAGAGACCCAGTACTTC. The entire variable domain, with the rest obtained from reference TRBV2 and TRBJ2-5, is as follows: EPEVTQTPSHQVTQMGQEVILRCVPISNHLYFYWYRQILGQKVEFLVSFYNNEISEKSEIFDDQFSVERPDGSNFTLKIRSTKLEDSAMYFCASSEALLQETQYFGPGTRLLVL.

The sample holds a few counts of this clonotype. The genes are TRBV7-9 and TRBJ2-7; tentative D call: TRBD2 (5 bases). The CDR3 length is 13 residues. Germline V gene sequence: CDR1 SEHNR, CDR2 FQNEAQ (reference sequence). Trimming stripped 1 base from V and 7 bases from J, with 11 bases between. CDR3 residues: CASSLEHTGEQYV. CDR3 nucleotide sequence: TGTGCCAGCAGCTTAGAGCATACGGGGGAGCAGTACGTC.

This clonotype was detected many times. V and J are TRBV15 and TRBJ1-5; D is possibly TRBD1 (6 bases). The V end lost 0 bases, the J end lost 4 bases, and 13 bases lay between the germline ends. CDR3 size: 16 residues. Per the germline V gene, CDR1 is LNHNV and CDR2 is YYDKDF (reference sequence). The CDR3 sequence: CATSREGGRGNQPQHF. In DNA, the CDR3 is TGTGCCACCAGCAGAGAGGGGGGCAGGGGAAATCAGCCCCAGCATTTT.

This clonotype was seen only a few times. The genes are TRBV15 and TRBJ2-7; 9 nucleotides match TRBD1. The CDR3 runs 12 residues. The V gene's germline CDR1 is LNHNV and CDR2 YYDKDF (reference sequence). After removal of 0 bases from V and 11 bases from J, the junction contained 2 bases not matched to a gene. The CDR3, as DNA: TGTGCCACCAGCAGAGATCGGGACAGGGAGTACTTC. This sequence encodes CATSRDRDREYF.

This clonotype was seen a handful of times. A much larger clone lies a single base off, so this may be a read error. The chain employs TRBV9 and TRBJ2-2; tentatively, D is TRBD1 (5 bases). CDR1 SGDLS and CDR2 YYNGEE come from the germline V gene. The CDR3 has 14 residues. The V gene lost 1 base and the J gene lost 1 base, with 5 bases spanning the gap. The CDR3: CASSVTGNTGELFF. CDR3 DNA sequence: TGTGCCAGCAGCGTAACAGGGAACACCGGGGAGCTGTTTTTT. The full variable domain, completed using reference TRBV9 and TRBJ2-2, is DSGVTQTPKHLITATGQRVTLRCSPRSGDLSVYWYQQSLDQGLQFLIQYYNGEERAKGNILERFSAQQFPDLHSELNLSSLELGDSALYFCASSVTGNTGELFFGEGSRLTVL.

The sample holds many counts of this clonotype. V is TRBV7-9 and J is TRBJ2-7; no clear D. Between the trimmed V and J ends, which lost 5 bases and 0 bases, there was a span of 14 bases. CDR1 is SEHNR and CDR2 is FQNEAQ in the germline V gene (reference sequence). This CDR3 has 15 amino acids. The CDR3 sequence is CASSRLGDRSYEQYF. CDR3 DNA: TGTGCCAGCAGCCGCCTTGGGGATCGCTCCTACGAGCAGTACTTC. Complete variable domain (other parts from reference TRBV7-9 and TRBJ2-7): DTGVSQNPRHKITKRGQNVTFRCDPISEHNRLYWYRQTLGQGPEFLTYFQNEAQLEKSRLLSDRFSAERPKGSFSTLEIQRTEQGDSAMYLCASSRLGDRSYEQYFGPGTRLTVT.

This chain connects TRBV7-9 to TRBJ1-1; D unclear. This CDR3 comprises 15 residues. The ends were cut back, 1 base at V and 4 bases at J, with 13 bases in the middle. The germline V gene encodes CDR1 SEHNR and CDR2 FQNEAQ (reference sequence). The CDR3 loop is CASSLGDLGGTEAFF. The DNA for the CDR3 is TGTGCCAGCAGCTTAGGAGACCTTGGAGGCACTGAAGCTTTCTTT.